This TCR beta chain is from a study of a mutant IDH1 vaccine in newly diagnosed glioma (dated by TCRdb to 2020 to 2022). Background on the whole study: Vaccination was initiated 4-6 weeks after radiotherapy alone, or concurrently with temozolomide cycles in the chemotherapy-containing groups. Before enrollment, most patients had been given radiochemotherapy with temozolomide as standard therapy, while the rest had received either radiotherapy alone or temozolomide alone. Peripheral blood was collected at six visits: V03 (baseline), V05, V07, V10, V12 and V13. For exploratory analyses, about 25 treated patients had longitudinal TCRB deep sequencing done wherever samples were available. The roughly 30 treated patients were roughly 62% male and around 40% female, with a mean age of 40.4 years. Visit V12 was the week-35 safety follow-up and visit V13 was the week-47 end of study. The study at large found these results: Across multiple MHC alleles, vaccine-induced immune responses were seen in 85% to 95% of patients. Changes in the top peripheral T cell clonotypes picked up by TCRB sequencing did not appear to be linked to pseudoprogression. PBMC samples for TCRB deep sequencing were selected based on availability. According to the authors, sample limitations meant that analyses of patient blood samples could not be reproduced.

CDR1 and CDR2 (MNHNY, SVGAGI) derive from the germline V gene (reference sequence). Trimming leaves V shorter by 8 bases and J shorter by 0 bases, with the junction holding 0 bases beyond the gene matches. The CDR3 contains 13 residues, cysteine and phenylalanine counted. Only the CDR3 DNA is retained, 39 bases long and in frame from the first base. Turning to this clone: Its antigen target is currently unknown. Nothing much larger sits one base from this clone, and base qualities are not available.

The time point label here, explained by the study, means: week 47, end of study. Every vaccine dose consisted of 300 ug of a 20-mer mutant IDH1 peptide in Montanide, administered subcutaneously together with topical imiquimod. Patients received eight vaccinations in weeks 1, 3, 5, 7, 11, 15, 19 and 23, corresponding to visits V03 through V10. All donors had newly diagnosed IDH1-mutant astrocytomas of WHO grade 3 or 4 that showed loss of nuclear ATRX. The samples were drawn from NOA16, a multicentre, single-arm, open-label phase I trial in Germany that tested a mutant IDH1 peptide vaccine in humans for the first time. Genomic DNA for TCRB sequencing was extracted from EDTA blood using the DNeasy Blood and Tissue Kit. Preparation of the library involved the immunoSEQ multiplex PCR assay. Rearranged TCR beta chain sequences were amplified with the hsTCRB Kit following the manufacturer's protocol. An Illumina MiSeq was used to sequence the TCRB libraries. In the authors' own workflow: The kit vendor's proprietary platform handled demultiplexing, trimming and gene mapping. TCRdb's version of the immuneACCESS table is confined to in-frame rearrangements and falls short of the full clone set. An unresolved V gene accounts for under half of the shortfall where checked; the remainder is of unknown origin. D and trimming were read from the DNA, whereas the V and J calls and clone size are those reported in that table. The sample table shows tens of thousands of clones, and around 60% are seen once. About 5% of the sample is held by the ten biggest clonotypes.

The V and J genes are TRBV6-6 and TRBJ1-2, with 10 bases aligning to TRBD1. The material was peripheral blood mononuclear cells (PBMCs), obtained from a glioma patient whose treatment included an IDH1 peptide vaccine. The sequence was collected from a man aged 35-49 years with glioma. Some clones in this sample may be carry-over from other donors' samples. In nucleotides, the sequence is TGTGCCAGCGGGACAGGGGCTAACTATGGCTACACCTTC. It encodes CASGTGANYGYTF.